The 23 T cell receptor beta chains below come from one sample, sequenced in a study of T-cell reconstitution after alpha-beta-depleted transplantation in children. Molecular barcoding with unique molecular identifiers was used for the TCRbeta library. Each CDR3 protein is one row after TCRdb ran MiXCR on the PCR reads. The data show about 980,000 distinct CDR3 sequences, about 31% seen once. Sequencing used PBMCs, mostly from graft donor cells, obtained 360 days after TCRalphabeta/CD19-depleted stem cell transplant. These receptors all stem from a boy in the first two years of life who had a stem cell transplant for SCID, so the T cells may come from the graft donor.

This clonotype has a count of ten or more. The J gene is TRBJ1-2, the V gene TRBV28, with 10 positions matching TRBD1. Per germline, CDR1 MDHEN and CDR2 SYDVKM. Trimming at V came to 3 bases and at J to 0 bases, leaving 1 base not matched to a gene. This CDR3 is built from 15 residues. This chain's CDR3 is CASSFGTGANYGYTF. In DNA form, the CDR3 reads TGTGCCAGCAGTTTCGGGACAGGGGCTAACTATGGCTACACCTTC.

This chain uses TRBV29-1 with TRBJ1-4, with TRBD1 identical over 7 bases. The CDR3 covers 12 residues. From germline, CDR1 is SQVTM and CDR2 ANQGSEA. The V and J ends lost 7 bases and 2 bases, in that order; junction bases with no gene match: 1. For the CDR3, the DNA is TGCAGCGCGACAGGGACTAATGAAAAACTGTTTTTT. Translated: CSATGTNEKLFF.

This clonotype was detected only a few times. The chain uses TRBV20-1 and TRBJ2-1; TRBD2 matches 8 bases. The germline gives CDR1 DFQATT, CDR2 SNEGSKA (reference sequence). Losses at the gene ends were 5 bases for V and 2 bases for J; bases not matched to a gene: 8. CDR3 length: 15 residues. This chain's CDR3 is CSAYGGAMTYNEQFF. The CDR3 region has the DNA TGCAGTGCTTACGGGGGGGCAATGACCTACAATGAGCAGTTCTTC.

The table lists this clonotype with a few counts. The V and J genes are TRBV24-1 and TRBJ2-3; 7 bases are a match to TRBD2. With 1 base clipped from V and 0 bases from J, the junction kept 12 bases outside the gene matches. CDR3 length equals 19 residues. Per the germline V gene, CDR1 is KGHDR and CDR2 is SFDVKD. The CDR3 DNA sequence: TGTGCCACCAGTGATTTAAGGGCGGGGGTTTTCCCTAGCACAGATACGCAGTATTTT. As protein: CATSDLRAGVFPSTDTQYF.

The rearrangement joins TRBV7-2 to TRBJ1-5; a possible D gene is TRBD1 (6 bases). This CDR3 has 15 residues. CDR1 is SGHTA, CDR2 FQGNSA, per germline. Trimming stripped 2 bases from V and 3 bases from J, with 11 bases between. CDR3 nucleotides: TGTGCCAGCAGCTTAATTTGGGGGCTCAATCAGCCCCAGCATTTT. Its protein is CASSLIWGLNQPQHF.

This chain joins TRBV6-2 or TRBV6-3 and TRBJ1-2, with 10 bases that match TRBD1. The length of the CDR3 is 15 residues. Germline V gene lookup returns CDR1 MNHEY and CDR2 SVGEGT. J gave up 8 bases and V 8 bases, and 14 bases lay outside the gene matches. The CDR3 here is CASRGPGQGSPGYTF. The CDR3 bases are TGTGCCAGCCGGGGGCCGGGACAGGGGTCGCCCGGCTACACCTTC.

V is TRBV11-1 and J is TRBJ2-7; D may be TRBD1 (6 bases). This CDR3 region has 19 residues. The ends were cut back, 1 base at V and 0 bases at J, with 22 bases in the middle. The V gene's germline CDR1 is SGHAT and CDR2 FQDESV (reference sequence). The CDR3 DNA follows: TGTGCCAGCAGCTTAGAACGGATAGTACGGGACACGAGCTCCTACGAGCAGTACTTC. Its protein product is CASSLERIVRDTSSYEQYF. Full variable domain (remainder filled in from reference TRBV11-1 and TRBJ2-7): EAEVAQSPRYKITEKSQAVAFWCDPISGHATLYWYRQILGQGPELLVQFQDESVVDDSQLPKDRFSAERLKGVDSTLKIQPAELGDSAMYLCASSLERIVRDTSSYEQYFGPGTRLTVT.

This chain's CDR3 is CASSPVAGSNTGELFF. Here the CDR3 DNA reads TGCGCCAGCAGCCCTGTAGCGGGGAGTAACACCGGGGAGCTGTTTTTT. The chain recombines TRBV5-1 with TRBJ2-2, with 8 bases matching TRBD2. J was trimmed by 2 bases and V by 4 bases; bases with no gene match: 7. CDR1 is SGHRS and CDR2 is YFSETQ in the germline V gene. The CDR3 is 16 amino acids.

The chain recombines TRBV20-1 with TRBJ2-5; D not certain. Germline-derived CDR1 and CDR2 are DFQATT and SNEGSKA (reference sequence). The CDR3 is made up of 11 amino acids. Trimming took off 7 bases at V and 2 bases at J, with 8 bases between the two ends. CDR3 amino acids: CSVSRQETQYF. CDR3 nucleotide sequence: TGCAGTGTGTCCAGACAAGAGACCCAGTACTTC.

This clonotype was observed a few times. CDR3 coding DNA: TGTGCCAGCAGCCAGCATGGGGTGGTGGACGAGCAGTACTTC. Translating gives CASSQHGVVDEQYF. The chain couples TRBV7-8 to TRBJ2-7; D remains ambiguous. Germline CDR1 is SGHVS and CDR2 is FQNEAQ. V was shortened by 5 bases and J by 5 bases, with 16 bases between the two germline ends. This CDR3 has 14 residues.

J is TRBJ2-2 and V is TRBV12-3 or TRBV12-4, with D possibly matching TRBD1 (6 bases). The CDR3 has 15 residues. The V and J ends lost 2 bases and 4 bases respectively, with 11 bases between them. CDR3 sequence (DNA): TGTGCCAGCAGTTTACTACAGGGCCGCACCGGGGAGCTGTTTTTT. It codes for CASSLLQGRTGELFF.

This clonotype was counted at least ten times. The chain is built from TRBV9 and TRBJ2-2; D is ambiguous. This CDR3 region has 13 residues. Between the trimmed V and J ends, which lost 2 bases and 0 bases, there was a span of 2 bases. From germline, CDR1 is SGDLS and CDR2 YYNGEE. The CDR3 is CASSVTNTGELFF. Here the CDR3 DNA reads TGTGCCAGCAGCGTCACGAACACCGGGGAGCTGTTTTTT.

V usage is TRBV12-3 or TRBV12-4 and J usage is TRBJ1-2; 8 positions match TRBD1. V gave up 4 bases and J gave up 4 bases; unmatched junction bases: 11. The CDR3 is 16 amino acids. The CDR3 protein is CASSSSLGQGVYGYTF. The DNA of the CDR3 is TGTGCCAGCAGTTCCTCCCTCGGACAGGGCGTCTATGGCTACACCTTC.

This clonotype occurred a few times. This chain uses TRBV5-1 with TRBJ2-2, with 8 bases identical to TRBD1. Germline loops: CDR1 SGHRS, CDR2 YFSETQ. This CDR3 is 14 amino acids long. V shed 6 bases and J 11 bases; nucleotides not matched to a gene: 12. CDR3 loop: CASTPVADRAELFF. CDR3 in DNA: TGCGCCAGCACCCCGGTTGCGGACAGGGCTGAGCTGTTTTTT.

There are a few counts of this clonotype. CDR3 sequence (DNA): TGTGCCAGCAGCCCAGGGCGGGACTACAATGAGCAGTTCTTC. Translated, it gives CASSPGRDYNEQFF. This sequence joins TRBV7-8 and TRBJ2-1, with TRBD2 as a possible D gene (6 bases). Germline-derived CDR1 and CDR2 are SGHVS and FQNEAQ. The CDR3 is made up of 14 amino acids. V was pared by 5 bases and J by 3 bases, with 11 bases between.

This clonotype has more than one count but fewer than ten. The chain recombines TRBV11-2 with TRBJ2-1; D is undetermined. The germline V and J ends were trimmed by 1 base and 7 bases, with 14 bases remaining between them. The length of the CDR3 is 15 residues. CDR1 and CDR2 from the germline V gene are SGHAT and FQNNGV. For the CDR3, the DNA is TGTGCCAGCAGCTTAGTTCGGGTAGTAGGTAATGAGCAGTTCTTC. Its translation: CASSLVRVVGNEQFF.

The V and J genes are TRBV10-3 and TRBJ2-1; 12 nucleotides agree with TRBD1. V dropped 7 bases and J dropped 10; count of bases not matched to a gene: 8. Germline V CDR1 and CDR2: ENHRY, SYGVKD. The CDR3 is 14 residues long. The CDR3 here is CAIKGDRGPKEQFF. As DNA, the CDR3 is TGTGCCATCAAAGGGGACAGGGGGCCGAAAGAGCAGTTCTTC.

This clonotype was counted only a few times. This CDR3 reads CAISTGNSPLHF. In nucleotides, the CDR3 is TGTGCCATCAGCACAGGGAATTCACCCCTCCACTTT. The chain uses TRBV10-3 and TRBJ1-6; perhaps TRBD1 as D (6 bases). The CDR3 consists of 12 residues. Deletions cut 6 bases from V and 7 bases from J, with 7 bases between. Germline lookup yields CDR1 ENHRY and CDR2 SYGVKD.

This clonotype was recorded a few times. The chain employs TRBV6-5 and TRBJ2-3; D is possibly TRBD2 (6 bases). Germline V gene lookup returns CDR1 MNHEY and CDR2 SVGAGI. The V end lost 0 bases, the J end lost 4 bases, and 8 bases lay between the germline ends. The CDR3 has 14 amino acids. The CDR3 nucleotides read TGTGCCAGCAGTTACTCGGGACTTCCAGATACGCAGTATTTT. It encodes CASSYSGLPDTQYF.

As DNA, the CDR3 is TGCAGTGCTAGAGGGGGCCTAGTGGCGGATACGCAGTATTTT. Translated, it gives CSARGGLVADTQYF. The V gene is TRBV20-1, the J gene TRBJ2-3; D may be TRBD1 (5 bases). The CDR3 is made up of 14 amino acids. Trimming took off 1 base at V and 6 bases at J, with 14 bases between the two ends. Looked up from germline, CDR1 is DFQATT and CDR2 is SNEGSKA (reference sequence).

This clonotype was seen more than once but under ten times. V and J are TRBV7-7 and TRBJ2-2, with D unresolved. V lost 4 bases, J lost 5 bases, and 11 bases lay in between. The V gene's germline CDR1 is SSHAT and CDR2 FNYEAQ (reference sequence). This CDR3 has 14 amino acids. The CDR3 DNA is TGTGCCAGCAGCTCGTCCTGGTCAACCGGGGAGCTGTTTTTT. It codes for CASSSSWSTGELFF.

J is TRBJ1-1 and V is TRBV5-1; tentatively, D is TRBD1 (6 bases). The CDR3 totals 14 residues. V shed 1 base and J shed 4 bases, with 11 bases lying between them. The germline V gene has CDR1 SGHRS and CDR2 YFSETQ. DNA for the CDR3: TGCGCCAGCAGCTTGCGGGGGCAAGGCACTGAAGCTTTCTTT. Its translation: CASSLRGQGTEAFF.

This clonotype was observed a few times. The V and J genes are TRBV9 and TRBJ2-1; possibly TRBD1 for D (6 bases). The germline CDR1 and CDR2 sequences are SGDLS and YYNGEE. With 2 bases removed from V and 4 bases from J, the gap between germline ends came to 10 bases. This CDR3 comprises 14 residues. The CDR3 spells CASSVAGEYNEQFF. CDR3 DNA: TGTGCCAGCAGCGTGGCAGGGGAGTACAATGAGCAGTTCTTC. The variable domain in full, with the rest retrieved from reference TRBV9 and TRBJ2-1, is DSGVTQTPKHLITATGQRVTLRCSPRSGDLSVYWYQQSLDQGLQFLIQYYNGEERAKGNILERFSAQQFPDLHSELNLSSLELGDSALYFCASSVAGEYNEQFFGPGTRLTVL.